These T cell receptor beta chains were read from a single sample in a study of blood T cell repertoires in COVID-19. The repertoire was sequenced with immunoSEQ multiplex PCR; TCRdb's copy has only in-frame clones and lacks some. The repertoire includes about 45,000 clones, about 77% of them detected once, and roughly 28% sits in the top ten. The sequencing sample was made of peripheral blood. These receptors were obtained from a woman aged 70-85 years with acute or convalescent COVID-19. CDR3s include the opening cysteine and the closing phenylalanine or tryptophan. Each record gives: J gene, D gene, V gene, CDR3 protein. A D gene is named only where the DNA matches it firmly.

>TRBJ1-2|TRBD1|TRBV28
CASNRQGPYGYTF
>TRBJ2-3|.|TRBV7-9
CASSLDSNTQYF
>TRBJ1-6|TRBD1|TRBV23-1
CASITGGGNSPLHF
>TRBJ1-5|TRBD1|TRBV6-6
CASSGTGGGQPQHF
>TRBJ1-6|TRBD1|TRBV13
CASSGRTGSSYNSPLHF
>TRBJ1-2|.|TRBV19
CASSMRGTPPPNYGYTF
>TRBJ2-3|.|TRBV3-1/TRBV3-2
CASSLAVLTDTQYF
>TRBJ1-1|TRBD1|TRBV6-4
CASSPGQGNTEAFF
>TRBJ2-2|TRBD1|TRBV19
CASSPQTGGSPGELFF
>TRBJ2-7|TRBD1|TRBV28
CASSFGGQVQHEQYF
>TRBJ2-2|TRBD2|TRBV5-6
CASSLELAGDTGELFF
>TRBJ2-2|.|TRBV5-4
CASSFGTFTGELFF
>TRBJ1-2|TRBD1|TRBV27
CASSLKGAVYGYTF
>TRBJ1-2|TRBD1|TRBV5-6
CASSLVDRVGYTF
>TRBJ1-6|TRBD1|TRBV2
CASRGQGMVSPLHF
>TRBJ1-1|.|TRBV20-1
CSASTGVNTEAFF
>TRBJ1-4|TRBD1|TRBV28
CASRTTGGSQEKLFF
>TRBJ1-2|.|TRBV3-1/TRBV3-2
CASSPWGGRRNNYGYTF
>TRBJ1-5|.|TRBV21-1
CASSKFRGHNSNQPQHF